This T cell receptor (beta chain) was retrieved from a study of regulatory T cells in long-lasting Graves disease. Regarding the study as a whole: Persistent Graves' patients showed a TCR diversity that was lower than that of newly diagnosed ones.

Assembly of TCR beta libraries relied on iRepertoire HTBI primers together with Arm-PCR of CDR3 regions. Per the original data handling: Identification across samples found fewer than 65 TRBV and 11 to 15 TRBJ segments. One entry per CDR3 protein results from TCRdb running MiXCR on the multiplex PCR reads. It is TCRdb's table, rather than the study itself, that gives the V and J calls and clone size. This table has about 400,000 distinct CDR3 sequences, roughly 20% appearing once. As concerns this clonotype: The antigen is unknown.

Described time point: persistent/refractory GD, antithyroid drugs over 5 years with positive TRAb. Extracted PBMC RNA gave rise to the TCR library. V gave up 3 bases and J gave up 1 base, with 13 bases separating them. The CDR3 is 15 amino acids. CDR1 and CDR2 (germline): SGHRS, YFSETQ. The chain has TRBV5-1 and TRBJ1-1; D possibly corresponds to TRBD1 (5 bases). Sequences were derived from peripheral blood mononuclear cells (PBMCs), sampled when the disease was refractory, from a patient treated with antithyroid drugs. The sequence derives from a female donor with Graves disease. This CDR3 is CASSWGQGPNTEAFF. The CDR3 DNA is TGCGCCAGCAGCTGGGGTCAGGGCCCGAACACTGAAGCTTTCTTT.